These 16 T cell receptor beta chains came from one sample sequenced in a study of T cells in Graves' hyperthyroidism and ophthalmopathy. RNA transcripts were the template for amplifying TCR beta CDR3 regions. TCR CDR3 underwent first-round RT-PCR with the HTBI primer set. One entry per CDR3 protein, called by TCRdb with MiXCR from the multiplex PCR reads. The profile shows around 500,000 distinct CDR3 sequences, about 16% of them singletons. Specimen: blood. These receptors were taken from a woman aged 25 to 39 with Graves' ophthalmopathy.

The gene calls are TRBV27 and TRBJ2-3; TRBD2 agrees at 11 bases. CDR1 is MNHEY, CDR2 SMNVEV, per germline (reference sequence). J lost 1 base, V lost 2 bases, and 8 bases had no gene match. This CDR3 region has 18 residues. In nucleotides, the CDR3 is TGTGCCAGCAGTTTAGAACTAGCGGGAGTTGGGGGCACAGATACGCAGTATTTT. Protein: CASSLELAGVGGTDTQYF.

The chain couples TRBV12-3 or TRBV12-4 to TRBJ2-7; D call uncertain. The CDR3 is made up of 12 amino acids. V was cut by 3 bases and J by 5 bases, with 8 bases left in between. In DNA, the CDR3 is TGTGCCAGCAGTTTCTCCGAGCACGAGCAGTACTTC. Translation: CASSFSEHEQYF.

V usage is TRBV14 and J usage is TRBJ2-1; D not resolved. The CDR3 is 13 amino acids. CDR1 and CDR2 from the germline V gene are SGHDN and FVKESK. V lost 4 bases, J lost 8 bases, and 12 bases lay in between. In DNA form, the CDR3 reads TGTGCCAGCAGCCGTTTAACTGGCGATGAGCAGTTCTTC. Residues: CASSRLTGDEQFF.

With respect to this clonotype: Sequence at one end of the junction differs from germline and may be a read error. For the CDR3, the DNA is TGTTCCAGCGCGTACGGTTTACTCTACGAGCAGTACTTC. This codes for CSSAYGLLYEQYF. V and J are TRBV28 and TRBJ2-7; D gene ambiguous. The CDR3 is 13 amino acids. Germline V gives CDR1 MDHEN, CDR2 SYDVKM.

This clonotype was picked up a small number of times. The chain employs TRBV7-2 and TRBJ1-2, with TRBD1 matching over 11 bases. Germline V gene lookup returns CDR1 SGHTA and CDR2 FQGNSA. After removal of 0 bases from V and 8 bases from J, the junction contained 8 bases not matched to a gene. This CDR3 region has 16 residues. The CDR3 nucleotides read TGTGCCAGCAGCTTAGCCCCGGGACAGGGGGGAGGAGGCTACACCTTC. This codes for CASSLAPGQGGGGYTF.

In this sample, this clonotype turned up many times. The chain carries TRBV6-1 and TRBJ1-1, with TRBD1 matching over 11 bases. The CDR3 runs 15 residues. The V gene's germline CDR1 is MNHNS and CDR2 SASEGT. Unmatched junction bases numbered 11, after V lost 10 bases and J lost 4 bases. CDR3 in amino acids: CAISGTGGLGTEAFF. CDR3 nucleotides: TGTGCCATATCCGGGACAGGGGGATTAGGCACTGAAGCTTTCTTT.

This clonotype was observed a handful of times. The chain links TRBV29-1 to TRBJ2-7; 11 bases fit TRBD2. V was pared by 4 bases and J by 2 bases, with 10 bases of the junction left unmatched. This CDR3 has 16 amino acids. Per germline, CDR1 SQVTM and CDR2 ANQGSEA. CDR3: CSVGHVLAGDTYEQYF. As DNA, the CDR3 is TGCAGCGTTGGACACGTACTAGCGGGAGATACCTACGAGCAGTACTTC.

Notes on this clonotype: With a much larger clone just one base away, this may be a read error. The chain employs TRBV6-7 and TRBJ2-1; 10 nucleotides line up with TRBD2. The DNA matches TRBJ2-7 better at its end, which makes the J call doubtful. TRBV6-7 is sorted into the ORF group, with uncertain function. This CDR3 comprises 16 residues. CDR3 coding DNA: TGTGCCAGCAGTCGAGGAAGCGGGAGGGCCGGGAATGAGCAGTACTTC. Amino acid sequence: CASSRGSGRAGNEQYF.

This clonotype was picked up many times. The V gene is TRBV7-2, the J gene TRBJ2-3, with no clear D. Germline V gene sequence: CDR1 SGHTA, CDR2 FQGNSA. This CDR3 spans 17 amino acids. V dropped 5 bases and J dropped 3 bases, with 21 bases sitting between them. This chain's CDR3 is CASSQSRQDFWTDTQYF. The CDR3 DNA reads TGTGCCAGCAGCCAGTCACGGCAAGATTTTTGGACAGATACGCAGTATTTT.

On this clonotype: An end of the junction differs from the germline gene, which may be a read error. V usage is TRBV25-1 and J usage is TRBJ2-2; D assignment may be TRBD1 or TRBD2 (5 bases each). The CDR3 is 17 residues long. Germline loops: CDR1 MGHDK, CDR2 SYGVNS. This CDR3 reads CASSELGVNTDTGELSF. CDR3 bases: TGTGCCAGCAGTGAATTAGGGGTCAACACGGACACCGGGGAGCTGTCTTTT.

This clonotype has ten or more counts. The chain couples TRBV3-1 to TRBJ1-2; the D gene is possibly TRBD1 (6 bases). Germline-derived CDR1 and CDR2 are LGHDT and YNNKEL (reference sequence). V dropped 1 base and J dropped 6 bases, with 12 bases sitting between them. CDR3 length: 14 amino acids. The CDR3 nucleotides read TGTGCCAGCAGCCAAGTCACAGGGAAAGATGGCTACACCTTC. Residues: CASSQVTGKDGYTF.

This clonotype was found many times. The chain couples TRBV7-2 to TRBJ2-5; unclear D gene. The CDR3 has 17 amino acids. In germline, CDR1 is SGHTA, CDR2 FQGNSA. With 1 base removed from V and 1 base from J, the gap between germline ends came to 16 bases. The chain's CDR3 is CASSLVIGGVGQETQYF. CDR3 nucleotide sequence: TGTGCCAGCAGCTTAGTAATTGGTGGGGTGGGCCAAGAGACCCAGTACTTC.

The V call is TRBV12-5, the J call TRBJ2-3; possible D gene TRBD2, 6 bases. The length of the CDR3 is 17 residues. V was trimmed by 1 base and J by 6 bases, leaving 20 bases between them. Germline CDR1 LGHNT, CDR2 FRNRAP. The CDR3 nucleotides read TGTGCTAGTGGTTTGGAAAAAACTAGCACCCTTGTGGATACGCAGTATTTT. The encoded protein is CASGLEKTSTLVDTQYF.

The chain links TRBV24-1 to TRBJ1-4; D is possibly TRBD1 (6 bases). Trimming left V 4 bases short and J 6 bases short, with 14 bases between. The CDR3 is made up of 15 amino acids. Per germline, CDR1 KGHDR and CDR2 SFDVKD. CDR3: CATSEDSREDEKLFF. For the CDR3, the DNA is TGTGCCACCAGTGAGGACAGCAGGGAGGATGAAAAACTGTTTTTT.

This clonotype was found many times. Here the CDR3 DNA reads TGTGCCAGCAGCTCATCAGGGGCTGGGGCCAACGTCCTGACTTTC. This gives the protein CASSSSGAGANVLTF. V and J are TRBV13 and TRBJ2-6; maybe TRBD1 (6 bases). The V gene lost 4 bases and the J gene lost 2 bases, with 9 bases spanning the gap. The CDR3 extends over 15 amino acids. The V gene's germline CDR1 is PRHDT and CDR2 FYEKMQ (reference sequence).

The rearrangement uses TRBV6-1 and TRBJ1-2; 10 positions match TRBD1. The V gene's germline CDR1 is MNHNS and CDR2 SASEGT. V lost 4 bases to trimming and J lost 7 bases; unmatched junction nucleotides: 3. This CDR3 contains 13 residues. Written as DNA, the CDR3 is TGTGCCAGCAGTGGGGGGACAGGGGTTGGCTACACCTTC. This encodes CASSGGTGVGYTF.